Sequencing of this T cell receptor beta chain was carried out in a study of technical replicates of blood from a handful of donors. V was clipped by 4 bases and J by 2 bases, with 12 bases between them. CDR3 size: 14 residues. Germline assignment: CDR1 MGHDK and CDR2 SYGVNS. Data came from immunoSEQ multiplex PCR; TCRdb stores just in-frame clones and leaves some out. The table lists 70,000 to 95,000 clones, 85% to 95% of them singletons. The sequencing sample was made of T cells isolated from PBMCs. The TCR sequence derives from a human donor in good health. The chain couples TRBV25-1 to TRBJ2-7, with D possibly TRBD1 on 5 matching bases. CDR3 loop: CASSGNQGTYEQYF. In nucleotides, the CDR3 is TGTGCCAGCAGTGGCAATCAGGGTACCTACGAGCAGTACTTC.